The 25 T cell receptor beta chains given below trace back to one sample, sequenced in a study of cytomegalovirus exposure and HLA in healthy donors. PCR employed 60 Vbeta and 13 Jbeta primers. Data came from immunoSEQ multiplex PCR; TCRdb stores just in-frame clones and leaves some out. The table lists 100,000 to 150,000 clones, roughly 70% of them singletons. Material: PBMCs. These receptors all stem from a man aged 35 to 55 in good health and CMV-seropositive.

This rearrangement joins TRBV7-2 to TRBJ2-7; TRBD1 might be the D (5 bases). With 0 bases removed from V and 5 bases from J, the gap between germline ends came to 11 bases. Germline values: CDR1 SGHTA, CDR2 FQGNSA. The CDR3 totals 14 residues. DNA of the CDR3: TGTGCCAGCAGCTTAGCAGGGGAAGTCAACGAGCAGTACTTC. This translates into CASSLAGEVNEQYF.

The gene calls are TRBV29-1 and TRBJ1-3; D is unresolved. Between the trimmed V and J ends, which lost 2 bases and 1 base, there was a span of 9 bases. CDR3 length: 14 amino acids. The germline CDR1 and CDR2 sequences are SQVTM and ANQGSEA. The CDR3 nucleotides are TGCAGCGTTGAATTGGCGGAATCTGGAAACACCATATATTTT. It yields the protein CSVELAESGNTIYF.

The chain joins TRBV4-1 to TRBJ2-1, with 16 nucleotides matching TRBD2. Germline CDR1 is MGHRA and CDR2 is YSYEKL. The CDR3 extends over 18 amino acids. After removal of 1 base from V and 9 bases from J, the junction contained 9 bases not matched to a gene. CDR3 amino acids: CASSQGTGTSGRAAEQFF. CDR3 sequence (DNA): TGCGCCAGCAGCCAAGGCACGGGGACTAGCGGGAGGGCAGCTGAGCAGTTCTTC.

The rearrangement links TRBV4-3 to TRBJ2-5; tentatively, D is TRBD2 (5 bases). CDR1 LGHNA and CDR2 YSLEER come from the germline V gene. This CDR3 comprises 13 residues. Trimming pared 4 bases from V and 4 bases from J, leaving 10 bases between. CDR3 amino acids: CASSPSGRETQYF. The CDR3 region has the DNA TGCGCCAGCAGCCCGAGCGGCCGAGAGACCCAGTACTTC.

This chain connects TRBV9 to TRBJ2-1; D uncertain. The V and J ends lost 4 bases and 0 bases respectively, with 14 bases between them. The CDR3 loop spans 16 amino acids. Per the germline V gene, CDR1 is SGDLS and CDR2 is YYNGEE. CDR3 nucleotide sequence: TGTGCCAGCAGCTCCCGGGTCTCGGGCTCCTACAATGAGCAGTTCTTC. Its protein product is CASSSRVSGSYNEQFF.

This chain joins TRBV28 and TRBJ2-7; 7 bases fit TRBD1. Trimming removed 5 bases from V and 4 bases from J; junction bases left unmatched: 11. CDR3 length: 15 residues. The germline V gene encodes CDR1 MDHEN and CDR2 SYDVKM. The CDR3 nucleotides are TGTGCCAGCAGTGCCGGAGGACAGGTGGGGTACGAGCAGTACTTC. This codes for CASSAGGQVGYEQYF.

The chain recombines TRBV28 with TRBJ2-5, with 14 bases lining up with TRBD2. The V and J ends lost 6 bases and 6 bases, in that order; junction bases with no gene match: 6. The CDR3 is made up of 15 amino acids. CDR1 MDHEN and CDR2 SYDVKM come from the germline V gene. CDR3 sequence (DNA): TGTGCCAGCAGCTCGGGACTAGCGGGAGTGAAGACCCAGTACTTC. It encodes CASSSGLAGVKTQYF.

The chain carries TRBV28 and TRBJ2-7; the D gene is possibly TRBD2 (6 bases). There are 12 residues in the CDR3. Germline V gene sequence: CDR1 MDHEN, CDR2 SYDVKM. Trimming took off 6 bases at V and 7 bases at J, with 13 bases between the two ends. CDR3 DNA sequence: TGTGCCAGCAGGGAGGGACCTCGTGAGCAGTACTTC. It codes for CASREGPREQYF. Combining the CDR3 with reference TRBV28 and TRBJ2-7 gives the whole variable domain DVKVTQSSRYLVKRTGEKVFLECVQDMDHENMFWYRQDPGLGLRLIYFSYDVKMKEKGDIPEGYSVSREKKERFSLILESASTNQTSMYLCASREGPREQYFGPGTRLTVT.

The rearrangement uses TRBV13 and TRBJ1-1; a weak D match, TRBD1 (5 bases). Germline lookup yields CDR1 PRHDT and CDR2 FYEKMQ (reference sequence). CDR3 length: 15 amino acids. The ends were cut back, 1 base at V and 2 bases at J, with 11 bases in the middle. The CDR3 sequence is CASSLVGGENTEAFF. The CDR3 DNA is TGTGCCAGCAGCTTAGTTGGAGGGGAAAACACTGAAGCTTTCTTT. The whole variable domain, filled in from reference TRBV13 and TRBJ1-1, reads AAGVIQSPRHLIKEKRETATLKCYPIPRHDTVYWYQQGPGQDPQFLISFYEKMQSDKGSIPDRFSAQQFSDYHSELNMSSLELGDSALYFCASSLVGGENTEAFFGQGTRLTVV.

J is TRBJ2-2 and V is TRBV6-1; 9 bases agree with TRBD2. This CDR3 is built from 15 residues. With V trimmed by 1 base and J by 6 bases, 3 bases remained unmatched. Per the germline V gene, CDR1 is MNHNS and CDR2 is SASEGT. CDR3 sequence (DNA): TGTGCCAGCAGTGAAGGGACTAGCGTGGCCGGGGAGCTGTTTTTT. It is translated as CASSEGTSVAGELFF.

J is TRBJ1-2 and V is TRBV5-5; TRBD1 agrees at 7 bases. CDR3 length: 12 amino acids. CDR1 and CDR2 (germline): SGHKS, YYEKEE (reference sequence). J was trimmed by 10 bases and V by 3 bases; bases with no gene match: 6. This CDR3 is CASSSRQGSYTF. The CDR3 nucleotides are TGTGCCAGCAGCTCCAGACAGGGCTCCTACACCTTC.

The chain is built from TRBV5-1 and TRBJ1-1; TRBD1 agrees at 9 bases. Germline V gene data show CDR1 as SGHRS and CDR2 as YFSETQ. V gave up 4 bases and J gave up 2 bases; unmatched junction bases: 12. CDR3 length equals 17 residues. The CDR3 reads CASSPNPLTGGNTEAFF. The DNA for the CDR3 is TGCGCCAGCAGCCCCAACCCCCTGACAGGGGGAAACACTGAAGCTTTCTTT.

The V gene is TRBV13, the J gene TRBJ2-1; a possible D gene is TRBD2 (6 bases). The germline V gene has CDR1 PRHDT and CDR2 FYEKMQ (reference sequence). The ends were cut back, 3 bases at V and 0 bases at J, with 18 bases in the middle. The CDR3 extends over 18 amino acids. For the CDR3, the DNA is TGTGCCAGCAGCTTCGGGACTCCTACGATAAGCTCCTACAATGAGCAGTTCTTC. Translated: CASSFGTPTISSYNEQFF.

The V call is TRBV7-2, the J call TRBJ2-3; no clear D gene. The germline V gene encodes CDR1 SGHTA and CDR2 FQGNSA. Trimming stripped 1 base from V and 6 bases from J, with 11 bases between. The CDR3 has 14 residues. CDR3 coding DNA: TGTGCCAGCAGCTTAGGGCCCGCTAGGGATACGCAGTATTTT. The encoded protein is CASSLGPARDTQYF.

The rearrangement uses TRBV6-5 and TRBJ2-7; tentatively, D is TRBD2 (6 bases). Germline V gives CDR1 MNHEY, CDR2 SVGAGI. This CDR3 spans 14 amino acids. V lost 10 bases and J 1 base, leaving 17 bases between the germline ends. The CDR3, as DNA: TGTGCCACCCGTCGAAGCGGGTGGTCCTACGAGCAGTACTTC. It specifies CATRRSGWSYEQYF.

The chain employs TRBV7-9 and TRBJ1-1; weak D call: TRBD1 (6 bases). Per germline, CDR1 SEHNR and CDR2 FQNEAQ (reference sequence). The CDR3 consists of 13 residues. Trimming removed 1 base from V and 5 bases from J, with 8 bases in between. The CDR3 spells CASSLEGGTEAFF. CDR3 sequence (DNA): TGTGCCAGCAGCTTAGAGGGGGGGACTGAAGCTTTCTTT.

The J gene is TRBJ2-5, the V gene TRBV10-1; D may be TRBD2 (7 bases). The CDR3 length is 17 residues. V was clipped by 0 bases and J by 4 bases, with 18 bases between them. The germline V gene encodes CDR1 WNHNN and CDR2 SYGVQD (reference sequence). CDR3 sequence reads: CASSESVGGGLLETQYF. The CDR3 DNA is TGCGCCAGCAGTGAGTCAGTCGGCGGGGGCCTTCTAGAGACCCAGTACTTC.

The chain recombines TRBV5-1 with TRBJ2-1, with TRBD2 identical over 7 bases. V lost 6 bases to trimming and J lost 0 bases; unmatched junction nucleotides: 9. Germline loops: CDR1 SGHRS, CDR2 YFSETQ. This CDR3 has 16 amino acids. CDR3 bases: TGCGCCAGCAAAGTGGCGGGGGTGAGCTCCTACAATGAGCAGTTCTTC. Amino acid sequence: CASKVAGVSSYNEQFF. The whole variable domain, filled in from reference TRBV5-1 and TRBJ2-1, reads KAGVTQTPRYLIKTRGQQVTLSCSPISGHRSVSWYQQTPGQGLQFLFEYFSETQRNKGNFPGRFSGRQFSNSRSEMNVSTLELGDSALYLCASKVAGVSSYNEQFFGPGTRLTVL.

The rearrangement links TRBV18 to TRBJ1-2, with a weak D call TRBD1 (5 bases). CDR3 size: 17 residues. Germline loops: CDR1 KGHSH, CDR2 LQKENI. Trimming shortened V by 3 bases and J by 2 bases, and 19 bases separated the two germline ends. The CDR3 spells CASSPLSGQGLNYGYTF. The CDR3 DNA is TGTGCCAGCTCACCCCTTTCCGGGCAGGGCTTGAACTATGGCTACACCTTC.

This clone was detected only a few times. CDR3 bases: TGTGCCAGCAGCGATCCCCTCGCGGGGCAACAAGAGACCCAGTACTTC. The encoded protein is CASSDPLAGQQETQYF. The V call is TRBV9, the J call TRBJ2-5, with a weak D call TRBD2 (6 bases). The CDR3 extends over 16 amino acids. The germline CDR1 and CDR2 sequences are SGDLS and YYNGEE. The V and J ends lost 3 bases and 2 bases respectively, with 17 bases between them. The whole variable domain, remainder taken from reference TRBV9 and TRBJ2-5, is DSGVTQTPKHLITATGQRVTLRCSPRSGDLSVYWYQQSLDQGLQFLIQYYNGEERAKGNILERFSAQQFPDLHSELNLSSLELGDSALYFCASSDPLAGQQETQYFGPGTRLLVL.

The gene calls are TRBV6-6 and TRBJ2-5; TRBD2 aligns across 7 bases. V lost 6 bases, J lost 5 bases, and 6 bases stayed unmatched. The CDR3 has 13 residues. The germline gives CDR1 MNHNY, CDR2 SVGAGI (reference sequence). The CDR3 reads CASRRGGSETQYF. The CDR3, as DNA: TGTGCCAGCAGGCGGGGAGGGAGCGAGACCCAGTACTTC.

The chain combines TRBV2 with TRBJ1-3; no reliable D call. The germline V and J ends were trimmed by 1 base and 5 bases, with 9 bases remaining between them. This CDR3 has 14 amino acids. Germline V gives CDR1 SNHLY, CDR2 FYNNEI. The CDR3 DNA sequence: TGTGCCAGCAGTGAAGGACGGGTTAGAAACACCATATATTTT. This translates into CASSEGRVRNTIYF. Together with reference TRBV2 and TRBJ1-3, the CDR3 gives the full variable domain: EPEVTQTPSHQVTQMGQEVILRCVPISNHLYFYWYRQILGQKVEFLVSFYNNEISEKSEIFDDQFSVERPDGSNFTLKIRSTKLEDSAMYFCASSEGRVRNTIYFGEGSWLTVV.

The CDR3 DNA reads TGCGCCAGCTGCCTAGCGGGAAATATGAATGAGCAGTTCTTC. The encoded protein is CASCLAGNMNEQFF. The chain employs TRBV5-1 and TRBJ2-1, with 9 bases aligning to TRBD2. V was pared by 7 bases and J by 7 bases, with 9 bases of the junction left unmatched. Germline V lookup: CDR1 SGHRS, CDR2 YFSETQ. The CDR3 spans 14 residues.

J is TRBJ1-5 and V is TRBV28; no definite D call. Germline assignment: CDR1 MDHEN and CDR2 SYDVKM. The CDR3 has 16 residues. V was clipped by 6 bases and J by 0 bases, with 15 bases between them. The CDR3 is CASSITREGSNQPQHF. CDR3 DNA sequence: TGTGCCAGCAGCATTACAAGGGAGGGTAGCAATCAGCCCCAGCATTTT.

The chain links TRBV19 to TRBJ1-5; 7 bases fit TRBD1. Germline trimming cut 8 bases from V and 3 bases from J; bases unmatched to any gene: 13. Germline V lookup: CDR1 LNHDA, CDR2 SQIVND (reference sequence). The CDR3 runs 16 residues. The CDR3 DNA reads TGTGCCAGTTCCTTAACGGGACAGAGCAACAATCAGCCCCAGCATTTT. Its translation: CASSLTGQSNNQPQHF. The entire variable domain, with the rest obtained from reference TRBV19 and TRBJ1-5, is as follows: DGGITQSPKYLFRKEGQNVTLSCEQNLNHDAMYWYRQDPGQGLRLIYYSQIVNDFQKGDIAEGYSVSREKKESFPLTVTSAQKNPTAFYLCASSLTGQSNNQPQHFGDGTRLSIL.